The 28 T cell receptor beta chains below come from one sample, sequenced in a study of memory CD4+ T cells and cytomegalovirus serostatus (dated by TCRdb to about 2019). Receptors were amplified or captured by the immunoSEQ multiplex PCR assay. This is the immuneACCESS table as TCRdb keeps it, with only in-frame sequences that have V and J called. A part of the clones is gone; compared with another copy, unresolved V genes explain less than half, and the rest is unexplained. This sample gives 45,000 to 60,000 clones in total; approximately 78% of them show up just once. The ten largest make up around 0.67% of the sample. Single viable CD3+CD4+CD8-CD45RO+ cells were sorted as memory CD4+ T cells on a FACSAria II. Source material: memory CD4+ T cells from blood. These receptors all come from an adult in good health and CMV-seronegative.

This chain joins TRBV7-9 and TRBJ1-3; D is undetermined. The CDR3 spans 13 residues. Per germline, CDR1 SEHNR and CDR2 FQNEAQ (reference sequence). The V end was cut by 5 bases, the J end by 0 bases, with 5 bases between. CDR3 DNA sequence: TGTGCCAGCAGCCAATCCTCTGGAAACACCATATATTTT. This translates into CASSQSSGNTIYF.

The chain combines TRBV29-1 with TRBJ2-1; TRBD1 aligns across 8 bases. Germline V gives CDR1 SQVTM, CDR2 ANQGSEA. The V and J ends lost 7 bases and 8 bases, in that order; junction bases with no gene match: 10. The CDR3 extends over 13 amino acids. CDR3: CSAWTGRLDEQFF. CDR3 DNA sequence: TGCAGCGCATGGACAGGGCGATTGGATGAGCAGTTCTTC.

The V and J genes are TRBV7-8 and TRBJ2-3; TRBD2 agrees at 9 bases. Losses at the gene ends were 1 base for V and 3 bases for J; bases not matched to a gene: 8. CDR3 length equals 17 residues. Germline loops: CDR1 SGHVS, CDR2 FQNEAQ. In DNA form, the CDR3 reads TGTGCCAGCAGCTTAGATAGAGGCGGGAGGGGTACAGATACGCAGTATTTT. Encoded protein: CASSLDRGGRGTDTQYF. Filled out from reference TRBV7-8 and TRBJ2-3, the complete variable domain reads GAGVSQSPRYKVAKRGQDVALRCDPISGHVSLFWYQQALGQGPEFLTYFQNEAQLDKSGLPSDRFFAERPEGSVSTLKIQRTQQEDSAVYLCASSLDRGGRGTDTQYFGPGTRLTVL.

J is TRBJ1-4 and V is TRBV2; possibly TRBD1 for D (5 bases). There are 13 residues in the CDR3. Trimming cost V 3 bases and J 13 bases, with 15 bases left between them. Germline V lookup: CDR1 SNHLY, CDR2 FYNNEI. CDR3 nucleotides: TGTGCCAGCAGTGAGGCGGCTGACGGGGGACTGTTTTTT. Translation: CASSEAADGGLFF. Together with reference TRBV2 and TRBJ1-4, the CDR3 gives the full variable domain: EPEVTQTPSHQVTQMGQEVILRCVPISNHLYFYWYRQILGQKVEFLVSFYNNEISEKSEIFDDQFSVERPDGSNFTLKIRSTKLEDSAMYFCASSEAADGGLFFGSGTQLSVL.

The DNA of the CDR3 is TGTGCCAGCAGCTTGTCCACGGCAACTAATGAAAAACTGTTTTTT. Its protein product is CASSLSTATNEKLFF. The rearrangement uses TRBV5-4 and TRBJ1-4; D unclear. The V end was cut by 1 base, the J end by 0 bases, with 7 bases between. CDR1 is SGHNT and CDR2 is YYREEE in the germline V gene (reference sequence). The CDR3 extends over 15 amino acids. Using reference TRBV5-4 and TRBJ1-4 for the parts outside the CDR3, the full variable domain is ETGVTQSPTHLIKTRGQQVTLRCSSQSGHNTVSWYQQALGQGPQFIFQYYREEENGRGNFPPRFSGLQFPNYSSELNVNALELDDSALYLCASSLSTATNEKLFFGSGTQLSVL.

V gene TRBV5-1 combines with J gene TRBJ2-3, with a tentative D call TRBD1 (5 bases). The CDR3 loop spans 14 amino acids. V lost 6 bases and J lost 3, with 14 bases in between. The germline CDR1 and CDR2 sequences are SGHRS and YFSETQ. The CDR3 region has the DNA TGCGCCAGCATTGGGGCAGGGAAGACAGATACGCAGTATTTT. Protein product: CASIGAGKTDTQYF.

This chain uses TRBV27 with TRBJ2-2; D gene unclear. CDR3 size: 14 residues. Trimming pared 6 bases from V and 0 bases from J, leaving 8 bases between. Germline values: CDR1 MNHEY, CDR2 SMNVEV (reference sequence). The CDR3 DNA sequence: TGTGCCAGCAGAAGGTCGCCGAACACCGGGGAGCTGTTTTTT. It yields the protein CASRRSPNTGELFF.

The CDR3 DNA is TGTGCCAGTAGGGCGAAGGGACAGATGAACACTGAAGCTTTCTTT. Its translation is CASRAKGQMNTEAFF. The gene calls are TRBV19 and TRBJ1-1, with 7 bases lining up with TRBD1. The trim removed 6 bases at V and 0 bases at J, leaving 7 bases unmatched. This CDR3 contains 15 residues. The germline CDR1 and CDR2 sequences are LNHDA and SQIVND (reference sequence).

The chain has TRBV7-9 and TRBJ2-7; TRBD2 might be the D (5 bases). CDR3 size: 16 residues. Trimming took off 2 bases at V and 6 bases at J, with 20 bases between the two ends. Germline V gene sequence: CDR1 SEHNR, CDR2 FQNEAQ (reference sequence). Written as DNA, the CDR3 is TGTGCCAGCAGCTTAACGACCCCAAGGGCCAGCGGCGAGCAGTACTTC. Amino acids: CASSLTTPRASGEQYF.

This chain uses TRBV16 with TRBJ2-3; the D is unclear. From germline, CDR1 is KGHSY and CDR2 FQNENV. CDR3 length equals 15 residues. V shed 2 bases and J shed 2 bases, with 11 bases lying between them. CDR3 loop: CASSQPRANTDTQYF. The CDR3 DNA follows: TGTGCCAGCAGCCAACCCCGAGCAAACACAGATACGCAGTATTTT.

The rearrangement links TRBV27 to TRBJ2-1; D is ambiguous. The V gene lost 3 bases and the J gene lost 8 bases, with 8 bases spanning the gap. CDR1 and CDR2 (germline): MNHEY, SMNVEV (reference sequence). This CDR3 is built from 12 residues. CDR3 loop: CASSLNRYEQFF. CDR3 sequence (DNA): TGTGCCAGCAGTTTGAATAGGTATGAGCAGTTCTTC.

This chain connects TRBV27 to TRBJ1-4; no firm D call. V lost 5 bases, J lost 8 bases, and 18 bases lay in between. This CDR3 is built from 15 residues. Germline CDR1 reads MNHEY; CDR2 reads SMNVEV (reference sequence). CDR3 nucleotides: TGTGCCAGCAGTCCCTACCGGAGTGGTGGCGAAAAACTGTTTTTT. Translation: CASSPYRSGGEKLFF.

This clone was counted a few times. DNA of the CDR3: TGTGCCAGTAGTGGGACTAGCGGGAGTGGAACCTACGAGCAGTACTTC. Amino acid sequence: CASSGTSGSGTYEQYF. The chain links TRBV19 to TRBJ2-7, with 14 bases fitting TRBD2. V dropped 5 bases and J dropped 2; count of bases not matched to a gene: 5. The germline V gene encodes CDR1 LNHDA and CDR2 SQIVND (reference sequence). The CDR3 contains 16 residues.

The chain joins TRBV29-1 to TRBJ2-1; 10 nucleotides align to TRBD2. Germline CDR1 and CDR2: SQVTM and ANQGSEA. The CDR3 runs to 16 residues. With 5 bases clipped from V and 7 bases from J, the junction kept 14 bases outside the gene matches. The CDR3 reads CSVSKLPGLAKNEQFF. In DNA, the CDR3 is TGCAGCGTTTCCAAATTACCGGGACTAGCGAAGAATGAGCAGTTCTTC.

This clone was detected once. Here the CDR3 reads CASSLETSGSHEQYF. CDR3 DNA: TGTGCCAGCAGTCTAGAGACTAGCGGGAGCCACGAGCAGTACTTC. The rearrangement joins TRBV2 to TRBJ2-7; 12 nucleotides line up with TRBD2. This CDR3 is built from 15 residues. The V segment lost 5 bases and the J segment 5 bases; nucleotides outside the gene matches: 7. Germline CDR1 and CDR2: SNHLY and FYNNEI.

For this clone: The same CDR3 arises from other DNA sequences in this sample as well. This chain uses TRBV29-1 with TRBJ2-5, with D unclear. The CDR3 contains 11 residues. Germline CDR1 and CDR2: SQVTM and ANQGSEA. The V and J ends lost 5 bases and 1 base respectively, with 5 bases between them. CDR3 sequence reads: CSVRPQETQYF. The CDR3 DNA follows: TGCAGCGTTCGACCCCAAGAGACCCAGTACTTC.

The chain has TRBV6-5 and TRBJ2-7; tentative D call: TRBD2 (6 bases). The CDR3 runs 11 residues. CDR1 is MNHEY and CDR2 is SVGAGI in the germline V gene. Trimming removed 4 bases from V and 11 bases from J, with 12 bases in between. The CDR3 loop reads CASSFRLEKYF. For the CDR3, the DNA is TGTGCCAGCAGTTTTAGACTAGAAAAGTACTTC.

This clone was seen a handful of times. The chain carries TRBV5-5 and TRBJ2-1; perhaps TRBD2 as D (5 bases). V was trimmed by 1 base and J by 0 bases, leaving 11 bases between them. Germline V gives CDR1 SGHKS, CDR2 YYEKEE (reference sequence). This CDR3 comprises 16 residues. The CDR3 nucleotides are TGTGCCAGCAGCTTGACGGGAACCAACTCCTACAATGAGCAGTTCTTC. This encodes CASSLTGTNSYNEQFF.

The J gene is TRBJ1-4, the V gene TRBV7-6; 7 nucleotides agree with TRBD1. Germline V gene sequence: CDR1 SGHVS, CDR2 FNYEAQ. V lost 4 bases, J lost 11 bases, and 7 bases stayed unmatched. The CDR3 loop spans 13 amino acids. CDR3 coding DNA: TGTGCCAGCAGCTCCAACAGGGGCAAGAAACTGTTTTTT. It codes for CASSSNRGKKLFF.

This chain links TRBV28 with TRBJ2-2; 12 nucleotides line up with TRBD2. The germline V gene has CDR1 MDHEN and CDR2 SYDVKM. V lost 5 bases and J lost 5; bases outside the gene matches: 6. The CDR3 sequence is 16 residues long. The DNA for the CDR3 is TGTGCCAGCAGTCCTAGCGGGAGGGCCCTTACCGGGGAGCTGTTTTTT. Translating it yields CASSPSGRALTGELFF.

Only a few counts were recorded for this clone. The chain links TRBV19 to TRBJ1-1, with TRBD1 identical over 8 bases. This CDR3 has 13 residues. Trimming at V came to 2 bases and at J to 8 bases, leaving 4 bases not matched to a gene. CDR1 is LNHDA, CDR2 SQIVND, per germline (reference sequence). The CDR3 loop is CASSIQGAGEAFF. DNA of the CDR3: TGTGCCAGTAGTATACAGGGGGCAGGGGAAGCTTTCTTT.

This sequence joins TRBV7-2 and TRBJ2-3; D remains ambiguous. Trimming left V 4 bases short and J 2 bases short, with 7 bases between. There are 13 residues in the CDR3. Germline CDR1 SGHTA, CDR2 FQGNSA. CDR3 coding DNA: TGTGCCAGCAGCTCGCCCAACACAGATACGCAGTATTTT. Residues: CASSSPNTDTQYF.

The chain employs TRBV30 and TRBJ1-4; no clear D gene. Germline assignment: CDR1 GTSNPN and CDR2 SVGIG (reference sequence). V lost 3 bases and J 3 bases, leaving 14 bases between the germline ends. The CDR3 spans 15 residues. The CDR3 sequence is CAWRAHSGPNEKLFF. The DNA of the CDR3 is TGTGCCTGGAGGGCCCACAGCGGCCCTAATGAAAAACTGTTTTTT. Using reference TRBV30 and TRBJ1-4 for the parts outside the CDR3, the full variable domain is SQTIHQWPATLVQPVGSPLSLECTVEGTSNPNLYWYRQAAGRGLQLLFYSVGIGQISSEVPQNLSASRPQDRQFILSSKKLLLSDSGFYLCAWRAHSGPNEKLFFGSGTQLSVL.

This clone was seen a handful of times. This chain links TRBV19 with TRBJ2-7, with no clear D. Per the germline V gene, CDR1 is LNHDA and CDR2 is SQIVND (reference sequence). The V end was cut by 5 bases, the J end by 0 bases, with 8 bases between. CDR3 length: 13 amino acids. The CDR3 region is CASSPTLSYEQYF. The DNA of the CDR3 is TGTGCCAGTAGTCCCACCCTCTCCTACGAGCAGTACTTC.

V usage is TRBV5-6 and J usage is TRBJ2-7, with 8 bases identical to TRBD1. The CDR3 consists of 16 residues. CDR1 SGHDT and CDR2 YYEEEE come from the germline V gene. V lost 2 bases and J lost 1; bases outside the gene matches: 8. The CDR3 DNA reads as TGTGCCAGCAGCTTAAGGACAGGGACGGCGTCCTACGAGCAGTACTTC. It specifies CASSLRTGTASYEQYF. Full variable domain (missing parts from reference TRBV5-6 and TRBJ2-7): DAGVTQSPTHLIKTRGQQVTLRCSPKSGHDTVSWYQQALGQGPQFIFQYYEEEERQRGNFPDRFSGHQFPNYSSELNVNALLLGDSALYLCASSLRTGTASYEQYFGPGTRLTVT.

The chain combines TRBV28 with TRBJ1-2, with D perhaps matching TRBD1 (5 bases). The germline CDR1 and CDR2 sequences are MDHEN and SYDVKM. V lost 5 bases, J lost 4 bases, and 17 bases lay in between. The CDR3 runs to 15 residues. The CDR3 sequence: CASSPRGEGRYGYTF. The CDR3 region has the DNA TGTGCCAGCAGTCCCCGTGGGGAGGGGCGCTATGGCTACACCTTC.

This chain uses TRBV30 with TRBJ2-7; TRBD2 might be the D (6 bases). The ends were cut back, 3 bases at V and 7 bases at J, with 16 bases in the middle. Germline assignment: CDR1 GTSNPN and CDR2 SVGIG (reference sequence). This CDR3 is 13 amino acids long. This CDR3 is CAWSETNRGEQYF. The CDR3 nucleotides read TGTGCCTGGAGCGAAACGAATCGGGGGGAGCAGTACTTC. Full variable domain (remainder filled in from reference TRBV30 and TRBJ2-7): SQTIHQWPATLVQPVGSPLSLECTVEGTSNPNLYWYRQAAGRGLQLLFYSVGIGQISSEVPQNLSASRPQDRQFILSSKKLLLSDSGFYLCAWSETNRGEQYFGPGTRLTVT.

For the CDR3, the DNA is TGTGCCAGCAGGTACAGGAGCTCCTATAATTCACCCCTCCACTTT. This gives the protein CASRYRSSYNSPLHF. The V and J genes are TRBV6-5 and TRBJ1-6; weak D call: TRBD1 (5 bases). This CDR3 is built from 15 residues. Between the trimmed V and J ends, which lost 6 bases and 0 bases, there was a span of 9 bases. Germline V gives CDR1 MNHEY, CDR2 SVGAGI.